This T cell receptor beta chain originates from a study of T cells after somatic rescue of genetic block. Assay: immunoSEQ multiplex PCR; the TCRdb copy retains only in-frame clones and omits some. The profile shows 9,000 to 15,000 clones, less than 80% of them singletons. CDR3 length equals 13 residues. Deletions cut 0 bases from V and 6 bases from J, with 6 bases between. Germline-derived CDR1 and CDR2 are SGHTA and FQGNSA. Specimen: peripheral blood mononuclear cells (PBMCs). V and J are TRBV7-2 and TRBJ1-3; unclear D gene. This receptor was taken from a boy younger than 18. The CDR3 bases are TGTGCCAGCAGCTTAGCGCAGGAAAACACCATATATTTT. Amino acids: CASSLAQENTIYF. Full variable domain (outside the CDR3, taken from reference TRBV7-2 and TRBJ1-3): GAGVSQSPSNKVTEKGKDVELRCDPISGHTALYWYRQSLGQGLEFLIYFQGNSAPDKSGLPSDRFSAERTGGSVSTLTIQRTQQEDSAVYLCASSLAQENTIYFGEGSWLTVV.